This T cell receptor beta chain is from a study of T cells in Graves' hyperthyroidism and ophthalmopathy. From germline, CDR1 is LGHDT and CDR2 YNNKEL (reference sequence). After removal of 4 bases from V and 6 bases from J, the junction contained 6 bases not matched to a gene. This CDR3 spans 14 amino acids. The sample holds a few counts of this clonotype. Amplified regions were TCR beta CDR3 sequences from RNA transcripts. Carried out on the TCR CDR3, a first-round RT-PCR used the HTBI primer set. TCRdb called the multiplex PCR reads again in MiXCR, with one record for every CDR3 protein. The data show roughly 280,000 distinct CDR3 sequences, around 20% seen once.

V and J are TRBV3-1 and TRBJ1-5, with 7 bases matching TRBD1. Sequenced sample: blood. This TCR was recovered from a man in his thirties or forties with Graves' ophthalmopathy. In DNA form, the CDR3 reads TGTGCCAGCAGCCCGGACAGGAAAGGTCAGCCCCAGCATTTT. Its translation: CASSPDRKGQPQHF.